This is a list of T cell receptor beta chains from one sample in a study of T-cell memory formation after mild COVID-19. TCRdb used MiXCR to reprocess the 5' RACE reads, holding one entry per CDR3 protein. This table holds some 100,000 distinct CDR3 sequences, 11% found once. Sequenced material: PBMCs or a T cell subset sorted from them (not recorded which). All receptors derive from a man younger than 30 who had mild COVID-19 (a few samples of this study predate the infection). Cell type and time point are not known. Both conserved end residues are part of each CDR3. Each record gives: clone size, J gene, CDR3 length, D gene, V gene, CDR3 protein, CDR3 DNA. The D gene is left open where the match is weak. Size tells how often a clone was seen (once, few, many) or the class of an expanded clone, and some rows leave it out.

clone size: .
J gene: TRBJ2-5
CDR3 length: 12
D gene: .
V gene: TRBV5-6
CDR3 protein: CASNDLYKTQYF
CDR3 DNA: TGTGCCAGCAACGACCTCTATAAGACCCAGTACTTC

clone size: few
J gene: TRBJ2-2
CDR3 length: 16
D gene: TRBD2
V gene: TRBV6-2/TRBV6-3
CDR3 protein: CASKLRGTSVTGELFF
CDR3 DNA: TGTGCCAGCAAGCTCCGGGGGACTAGCGTCACCGGGGAGCTGTTTTTT

clone size: few
J gene: TRBJ1-2
CDR3 length: 15
D gene: .
V gene: TRBV9
CDR3 protein: CASSVDGGLFYGYTF
CDR3 DNA: TGTGCCAGCAGCGTAGATGGGGGCCTATTCTATGGCTACACCTTC

clone size: few
J gene: TRBJ2-3
CDR3 length: 13
D gene: .
V gene: TRBV7-9
CDR3 protein: CASSGRSVDTQYF
CDR3 DNA: TGTGCCAGCAGCGGACGAAGTGTCGATACGCAGTATTTT

clone size: .
J gene: TRBJ2-3
CDR3 length: 16
D gene: TRBD1
V gene: TRBV7-8
CDR3 protein: CASSLAGGQGADTQYF
CDR3 DNA: TGTGCCAGCAGCTTAGCTGGTGGACAGGGGGCTGATACGCAGTATTTT

clone size: few
J gene: TRBJ2-3
CDR3 length: 15
D gene: .
V gene: TRBV7-3
CDR3 protein: CASSLRGGALDTQYF
CDR3 DNA: TGTGCCAGCAGCTTAAGAGGGGGGGCCTTAGATACGCAGTATTTT

clone size: .
J gene: TRBJ2-5
CDR3 length: 15
D gene: .
V gene: TRBV7-6
CDR3 protein: CASSLEVVLGETQYF
CDR3 DNA: TGTGCCAGCAGCTTAGAGGTGGTCCTAGGAGAGACCCAGTACTTC

clone size: few
J gene: TRBJ2-1
CDR3 length: 13
D gene: .
V gene: TRBV6-5
CDR3 protein: CASSPGRRAEQFF
CDR3 DNA: TGTGCCAGCAGTCCAGGACGGAGGGCTGAGCAGTTCTTC

clone size: .
J gene: TRBJ1-2
CDR3 length: 16
D gene: TRBD1
V gene: TRBV7-9
CDR3 protein: CASSQARDRPNYGYTF
CDR3 DNA: TGTGCCAGCAGCCAGGCTAGGGACAGGCCTAACTATGGCTACACCTTC

clone size: few
J gene: TRBJ1-5
CDR3 length: 19
D gene: .
V gene: TRBV20-1
CDR3 protein: CSARSLGAGSSKGNQPQHF
CDR3 DNA: TGCAGTGCTAGAAGTCTAGGGGCCGGGAGTTCAAAGGGCAATCAGCCCCAGCATTTT

clone size: few
J gene: TRBJ1-5
CDR3 length: 14
D gene: .
V gene: TRBV6-6
CDR3 protein: CASWTVYSNQPQHF
CDR3 DNA: TGTGCCAGCTGGACAGTCTATAGCAATCAGCCCCAGCATTTT

clone size: .
J gene: TRBJ2-1
CDR3 length: 17
D gene: TRBD1
V gene: TRBV7-3
CDR3 protein: CASSLDATGGNLNEQFF
CDR3 DNA: TGTGCCAGCAGCTTAGATGCGACAGGGGGAAATCTCAATGAGCAGTTCTTC

clone size: many
J gene: TRBJ2-2
CDR3 length: 17
D gene: TRBD1
V gene: TRBV15
CDR3 protein: CATSRPIRQGVAGELFF
CDR3 DNA: TGTGCCACCAGCAGGCCTATAAGACAGGGGGTCGCCGGGGAGCTGTTTTTT

clone size: many
J gene: TRBJ2-3
CDR3 length: 14
D gene: .
V gene: TRBV5-1
CDR3 protein: CASSFAAIPDTQYF
CDR3 DNA: TGCGCCAGCAGCTTCGCTGCAATTCCAGATACGCAGTATTTT

clone size: .
J gene: TRBJ2-1
CDR3 length: 14
D gene: .
V gene: TRBV20-1
CDR3 protein: CSALGGPSYNEQFF
CDR3 DNA: TGCAGTGCCCTGGGGGGGCCATCTTACAATGAGCAGTTCTTC

clone size: .
J gene: TRBJ2-5
CDR3 length: 15
D gene: .
V gene: TRBV6-2/TRBV6-3
CDR3 protein: CASSSPTYRPRTQYF
CDR3 DNA: TGTGCCAGCAGTTCACCGACATATCGCCCTAGGACCCAGTACTTC

clone size: few
J gene: TRBJ1-3
CDR3 length: 17
D gene: .
V gene: TRBV5-5
CDR3 protein: CASSRIFADISGNTIYF
CDR3 DNA: TGTGCCAGCAGCCGGATCTTCGCTGATATCTCTGGAAACACCATATATTTT

clone size: many
J gene: TRBJ2-3
CDR3 length: 17
D gene: .
V gene: TRBV6-2/TRBV6-3
CDR3 protein: CASSPGVVGAGTDTQYF
CDR3 DNA: TGTGCCAGCAGTCCCGGAGTGGTCGGTGCGGGCACAGATACGCAGTATTTT

clone size: many
J gene: TRBJ2-5
CDR3 length: 16
D gene: TRBD1
V gene: TRBV7-9
CDR3 protein: CASSFRDRGREETQYF
CDR3 DNA: TGTGCCAGCAGCTTCCGGGACAGGGGGCGCGAGGAGACCCAGTACTTC

clone size: few
J gene: TRBJ2-7
CDR3 length: 14
D gene: .
V gene: TRBV4-3
CDR3 protein: CASSQDRGRYEQYF
CDR3 DNA: TGCGCCAGCAGCCAAGACAGGGGGAGGTACGAGCAGTACTTC

clone size: .
J gene: TRBJ1-6
CDR3 length: 13
D gene: .
V gene: TRBV27
CDR3 protein: CASSYKAHSPLHF
CDR3 DNA: TGTGCCAGCAGTTATAAAGCCCACTCACCCCTCCACTTT

clone size: few
J gene: TRBJ1-5
CDR3 length: 14
D gene: TRBD1
V gene: TRBV6-2/TRBV6-3
CDR3 protein: CASSYDRGTQPQHF
CDR3 DNA: TGTGCCAGCAGTTACGACAGGGGGACTCAGCCCCAGCATTTT

clone size: .
J gene: TRBJ2-3
CDR3 length: 18
D gene: .
V gene: TRBV6-2/TRBV6-3
CDR3 protein: CASSYSITTDSIPDTQYF
CDR3 DNA: TGTGCCAGCAGTTACTCGATAACGACAGATTCTATTCCAGATACGCAGTATTTT

clone size: few
J gene: TRBJ2-3
CDR3 length: 14
D gene: TRBD2
V gene: TRBV19
CDR3 protein: CATSAGLGADTQYF
CDR3 DNA: TGTGCCACCTCAGCGGGGCTGGGGGCAGATACGCAGTATTTT

clone size: few
J gene: TRBJ2-5
CDR3 length: 15
D gene: .
V gene: TRBV4-1
CDR3 protein: CASSQLQRTQETQYF
CDR3 DNA: TGCGCCAGCAGCCAACTACAGCGAACCCAAGAGACCCAGTACTTC

clone size: .
J gene: TRBJ2-4
CDR3 length: 19
D gene: TRBD1
V gene: TRBV6-2/TRBV6-3
CDR3 protein: CASSFSGTGRLLAKNIQYF
CDR3 DNA: TGTGCCAGCAGTTTCTCCGGGACAGGGCGGTTATTGGCCAAAAACATTCAGTACTTC

clone size: few
J gene: TRBJ2-1
CDR3 length: 16
D gene: .
V gene: TRBV27
CDR3 protein: CASKFAPLPENNEQFF
CDR3 DNA: TGTGCCAGCAAGTTTGCCCCCCTCCCGGAAAACAATGAGCAGTTCTTC

clone size: many
J gene: TRBJ2-1
CDR3 length: 15
D gene: TRBD2
V gene: TRBV12-3/TRBV12-4
CDR3 protein: CATLSSERGAGGQFF
CDR3 DNA: TGTGCCACCCTCTCCTCGGAGCGGGGGGCCGGAGGGCAGTTCTTC

clone size: .
J gene: TRBJ1-1
CDR3 length: 13
D gene: .
V gene: TRBV6-5
CDR3 protein: CASSATGVTEAFF
CDR3 DNA: TGTGCCAGCAGCGCGACGGGGGTCACTGAAGCTTTCTTT

clone size: many
J gene: TRBJ2-1
CDR3 length: 15
D gene: .
V gene: TRBV7-6
CDR3 protein: CASSLAGVAHNEQFF
CDR3 DNA: TGTGCCAGCAGCTTAGCCGGGGTAGCGCACAATGAGCAGTTCTTC

clone size: .
J gene: TRBJ2-1
CDR3 length: 14
D gene: .
V gene: TRBV15
CDR3 protein: CATSTLPGENEQFF
CDR3 DNA: TGTGCCACCAGCACACTGCCGGGGGAAAATGAGCAGTTCTTC

clone size: .
J gene: TRBJ2-2
CDR3 length: 17
D gene: TRBD2
V gene: TRBV10-3
CDR3 protein: CAISDFSGGVNTGELFF
CDR3 DNA: TGTGCCATCAGTGATTTTAGCGGGGGAGTTAACACCGGGGAGCTGTTTTTT

clone size: few
J gene: TRBJ1-5
CDR3 length: 13
D gene: .
V gene: TRBV4-3
CDR3 protein: CASSQDWGQPQHF
CDR3 DNA: TGCGCCAGCAGCCAAGATTGGGGCCAGCCCCAGCATTTT

clone size: .
J gene: TRBJ1-3
CDR3 length: 21
D gene: .
V gene: TRBV6-5
CDR3 protein: CASSYAWLDYHANRTGNTIYF
CDR3 DNA: TGTGCCAGCAGTTACGCCTGGCTAGACTATCACGCTAATCGGACGGGAAACACCATATATTTT

clone size: .
J gene: TRBJ2-1
CDR3 length: 14
D gene: .
V gene: TRBV7-2
CDR3 protein: CASSFGRAGNEQFF
CDR3 DNA: TGTGCCAGCAGCTTTGGCAGGGCTGGCAATGAGCAGTTCTTC

clone size: few
J gene: TRBJ1-1
CDR3 length: 15
D gene: .
V gene: TRBV7-6
CDR3 protein: CASSLFGTQGTEAFF
CDR3 DNA: TGTGCCAGCAGCTTATTTGGGACTCAGGGAACTGAAGCTTTCTTT

clone size: .
J gene: TRBJ1-1
CDR3 length: 14
D gene: TRBD1
V gene: TRBV6-5
CDR3 protein: CASSYNRGRTEAFF
CDR3 DNA: TGTGCCAGCAGTTACAACAGGGGGCGGACTGAAGCTTTCTTT

clone size: .
J gene: TRBJ1-1
CDR3 length: 13
D gene: TRBD1
V gene: TRBV4-3
CDR3 protein: CASSTYRGPEAFF
CDR3 DNA: TGCGCCAGCAGCACCTACAGGGGGCCTGAAGCTTTCTTT

clone size: few
J gene: TRBJ2-1
CDR3 length: 13
D gene: .
V gene: TRBV11-2
CDR3 protein: CASSALDIDEQFF
CDR3 DNA: TGTGCCAGCAGCGCGCTAGACATCGATGAGCAGTTCTTC

clone size: few
J gene: TRBJ1-3
CDR3 length: 14
D gene: .
V gene: TRBV4-1
CDR3 protein: CASSQRDLENTIYF
CDR3 DNA: TGCGCCAGCAGCCAGAGGGACCTGGAGAACACCATATATTTT

clone size: .
J gene: TRBJ2-5
CDR3 length: 15
D gene: TRBD1
V gene: TRBV7-7
CDR3 protein: CASSLGQGRRETQYF
CDR3 DNA: TGTGCTAGCAGCTTGGGACAGGGGCGCCGGGAGACCCAGTACTTC

clone size: few
J gene: TRBJ1-3
CDR3 length: 14
D gene: TRBD1
V gene: TRBV9
CDR3 protein: CASSPGTEGNTIYF
CDR3 DNA: TGTGCCAGCAGCCCCGGGACAGAAGGAAACACCATATATTTT

clone size: .
J gene: TRBJ2-4
CDR3 length: 14
D gene: .
V gene: TRBV6-6
CDR3 protein: CASSWDRLENIQYF
CDR3 DNA: TGTGCCAGCAGTTGGGACCGACTGGAAAACATTCAGTACTTC

clone size: .
J gene: TRBJ2-6
CDR3 length: 19
D gene: TRBD1
V gene: TRBV12-3/TRBV12-4
CDR3 protein: CASSDRRGTATSGANVLTF
CDR3 DNA: TGTGCCAGCAGTGACCGAAGAGGGACAGCGACCTCTGGGGCCAACGTCCTGACTTTC

clone size: many
J gene: TRBJ2-7
CDR3 length: 12
D gene: .
V gene: TRBV12-3/TRBV12-4
CDR3 protein: CASMDISYEQYF
CDR3 DNA: TGTGCCAGCATGGACATTTCCTACGAGCAGTACTTC